This TCR beta chain was identified during a study of OX40 agonist ivuxolimab in advanced cancers. Excluded were patients having autoimmune disease history or systemic immunosuppression. V was clipped by 5 bases and J by 6 bases, with 13 bases between them. There are 13 residues in the CDR3. The germline CDR1 and CDR2 sequences are SEHNR and FQNEAQ (reference sequence). Overall study findings and caveats: Nonresponders, in some cases, also had low normalized T-cell clonal expansion.

The repertoire was sequenced with immunoSEQ multiplex PCR; TCRdb's copy has only in-frame clones and lacks some. This table holds 10,000 to 13,000 clones, around 84% found once. This clone was picked up a small number of times. Its antigen is unknown. The sample in question was CD4+ or CD8+ T cells sorted from blood, obtained in a trial of the OX40 agonist ivuxolimab. This clonotype originated in an adult with an advanced solid tumor such as melanoma, head and neck, liver or kidney cancer. This chain links TRBV7-9 with TRBJ1-1; D not resolved. CDR3: CASSTNNRPEAFF. Written as DNA, the CDR3 is TGTGCCAGCAGCACCAACAATAGACCTGAAGCTTTCTTT.